This T cell receptor beta chain was captured in a study of T cell responses to AZD1222 COVID-19 vaccine. Notes on the study in general: Only after the peak T cell response were repertoires sampled.

Repertoires were generated with immunoSEQ multiplex PCR, while TCRdb's copy carries only in-frame clones and drops some. This table holds fewer than 200,000 clones, approximately 90% found once. About this clone: The antigen is unknown.

This sequence was found in an adult who received the AZD1222 COVID-19 vaccine. The material was peripheral blood, obtained 28 days after the second AZD1222 dose.

The CDR3 sequence: CASSLLGDNQPQHF. CDR3 nucleotide sequence: TGTGCCAGCAGTTTACTAGGGGATAATCAGCCCCAGCATTTT. The chain joins TRBV27 to TRBJ1-5, with TRBD1 as a possible D gene (5 bases). The CDR3 covers 14 residues. The V and J ends lost 2 bases and 4 bases respectively, with 9 bases between them. Germline loops: CDR1 MNHEY, CDR2 SMNVEV (reference sequence).